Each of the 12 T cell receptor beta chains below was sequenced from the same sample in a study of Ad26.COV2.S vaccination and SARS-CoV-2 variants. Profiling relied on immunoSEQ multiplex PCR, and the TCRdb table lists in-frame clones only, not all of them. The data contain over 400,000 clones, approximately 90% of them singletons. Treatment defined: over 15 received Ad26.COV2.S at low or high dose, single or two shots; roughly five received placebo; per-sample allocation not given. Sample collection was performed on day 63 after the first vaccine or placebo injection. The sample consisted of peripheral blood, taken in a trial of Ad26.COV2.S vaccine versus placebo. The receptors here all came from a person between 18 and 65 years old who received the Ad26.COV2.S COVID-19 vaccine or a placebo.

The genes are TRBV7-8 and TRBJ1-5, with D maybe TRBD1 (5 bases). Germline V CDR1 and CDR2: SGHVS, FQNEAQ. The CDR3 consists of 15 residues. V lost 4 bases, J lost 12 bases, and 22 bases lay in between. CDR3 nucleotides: TGTGCCAGCAGCTCTAGCTTCCAGGGTCGTCAACTCCAGCATTTT. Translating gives CASSSSFQGRQLQHF.

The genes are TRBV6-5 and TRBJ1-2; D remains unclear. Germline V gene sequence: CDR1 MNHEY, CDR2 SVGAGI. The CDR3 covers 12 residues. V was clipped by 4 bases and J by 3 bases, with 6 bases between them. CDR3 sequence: CASSSVYYGYTF. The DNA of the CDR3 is TGTGCCAGCAGTTCCGTTTACTATGGCTACACCTTC.

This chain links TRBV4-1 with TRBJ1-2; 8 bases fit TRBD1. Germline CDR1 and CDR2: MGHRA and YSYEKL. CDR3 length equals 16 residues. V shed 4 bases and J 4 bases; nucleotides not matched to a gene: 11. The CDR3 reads CASSPVRTGSSYGYTF. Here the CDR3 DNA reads TGCGCCAGCAGCCCGGTACGGACAGGGTCCAGCTATGGCTACACCTTC.

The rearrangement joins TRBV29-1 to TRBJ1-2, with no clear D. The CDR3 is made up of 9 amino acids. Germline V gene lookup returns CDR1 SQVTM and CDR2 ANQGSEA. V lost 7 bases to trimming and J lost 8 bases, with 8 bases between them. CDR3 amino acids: CSDGVGYTF. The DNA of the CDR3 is TGCAGCGACGGGGTCGGCTACACCTTC.

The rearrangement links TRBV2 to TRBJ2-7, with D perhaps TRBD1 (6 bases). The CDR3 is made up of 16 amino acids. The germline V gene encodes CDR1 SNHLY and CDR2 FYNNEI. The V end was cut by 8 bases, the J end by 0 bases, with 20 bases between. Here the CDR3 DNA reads TGTGCCAGCGACCTAGAACGACAGGCGTTCTCCTACGAGCAGTACTTC. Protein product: CASDLERQAFSYEQYF.

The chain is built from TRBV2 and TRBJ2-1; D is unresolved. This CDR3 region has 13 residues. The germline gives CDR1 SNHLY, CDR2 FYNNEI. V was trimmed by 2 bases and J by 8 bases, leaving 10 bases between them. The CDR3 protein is CASSENRGYEQFF. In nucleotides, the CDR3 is TGTGCCAGCAGTGAAAACCGTGGTTATGAGCAGTTCTTC.

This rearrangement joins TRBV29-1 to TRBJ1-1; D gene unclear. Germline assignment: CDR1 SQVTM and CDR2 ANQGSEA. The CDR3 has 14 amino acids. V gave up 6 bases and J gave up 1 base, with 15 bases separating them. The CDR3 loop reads CSVQRVGSNTEAFF. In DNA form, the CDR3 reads TGCAGCGTACAACGTGTTGGGTCGAACACTGAAGCTTTCTTT.

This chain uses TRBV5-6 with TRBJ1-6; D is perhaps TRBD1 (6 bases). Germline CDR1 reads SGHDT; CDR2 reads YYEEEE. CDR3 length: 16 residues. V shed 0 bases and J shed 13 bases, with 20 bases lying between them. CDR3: CASSLGGHGRRYPLHF. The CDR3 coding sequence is TGTGCCAGCAGCTTGGGGGGACATGGTCGCCGTTACCCCCTCCACTTT.

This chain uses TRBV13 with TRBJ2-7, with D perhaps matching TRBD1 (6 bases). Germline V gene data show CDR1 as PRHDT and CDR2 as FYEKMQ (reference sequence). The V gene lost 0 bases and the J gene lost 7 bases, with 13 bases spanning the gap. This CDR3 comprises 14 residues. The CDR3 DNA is TGTGCCAGCAGCTTAGGCCGAGGGGGTCGGGAGCAGTACTTC. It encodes CASSLGRGGREQYF.

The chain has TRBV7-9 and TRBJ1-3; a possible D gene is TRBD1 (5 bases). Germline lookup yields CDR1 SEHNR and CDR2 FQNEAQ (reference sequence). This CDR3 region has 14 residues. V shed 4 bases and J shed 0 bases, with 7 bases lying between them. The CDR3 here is CASSSGSSGNTIYF. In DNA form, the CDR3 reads TGTGCCAGCAGCTCAGGGAGCTCTGGAAACACCATATATTTT. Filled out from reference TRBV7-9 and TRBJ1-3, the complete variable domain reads DTGVSQNPRHKITKRGQNVTFRCDPISEHNRLYWYRQTLGQGPEFLTYFQNEAQLEKSRLLSDRFSAERPKGSFSTLEIQRTEQGDSAMYLCASSSGSSGNTIYFGEGSWLTVV.

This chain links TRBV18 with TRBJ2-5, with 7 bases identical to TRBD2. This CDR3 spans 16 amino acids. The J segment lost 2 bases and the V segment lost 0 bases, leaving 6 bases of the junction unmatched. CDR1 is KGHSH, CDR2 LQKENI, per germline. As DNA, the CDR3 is TGTGCCAGCTCACCACCGTCAGCGGGATTTCAAGAGACCCAGTACTTC. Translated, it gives CASSPPSAGFQETQYF.

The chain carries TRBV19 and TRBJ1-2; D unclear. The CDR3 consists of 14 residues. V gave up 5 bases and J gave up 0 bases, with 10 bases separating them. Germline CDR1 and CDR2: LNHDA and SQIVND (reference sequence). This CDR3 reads CASSLGMANYGYTF. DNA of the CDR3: TGTGCCAGTAGTTTGGGAATGGCTAACTATGGCTACACCTTC.